The T cell receptor (beta chain) under discussion was sequenced for a study of T cell repertoires in ileal Crohn's disease (dated by TCRdb to the late 2010s). Study-level background: At the time of surgery, roughly 40% of patients were active smokers, and the median duration of disease was approximately eight years. The study was conducted in parallel with a multicentre cohort that was designed to identify predictors of early endoscopic recurrence following ileocolonic resection. Every patient underwent surgery because of a complication, which was stricturing disease in about 61% of cases and penetrating disease in around 39%. A Rutgeerts score above i0 was used to define endoscopic postoperative recurrence. The TCR repertoire was analysed in around 50 patients with Crohn's disease drawn from a prospective multicentre cohort. The study sequenced 150 to 200 mucosal samples from 55 or so patients, taken at several locations on the surgical specimen and at postoperative endoscopy. Roughly half of the patients were given postoperative therapy, with around eleven receiving thiopurines and under 20 receiving anti-TNF agents. What the authors observed across the whole study: Endoscopic recurrence was found to be associated with higher high-frequency clone percentages at surgery, and recurrence was observed in all patients with clonality above 26.8% (18/57). Compared with non-smokers, patients who were active smokers at surgery showed a significantly higher proportion of clonal expansions (roughly 24% vs 19%, p=0.02). Only a subgroup of patients, of unstated size, had their mucosal CD4 and CD8 T cells sorted and sequenced. Compared with CD4 T cells, sorted CD8 T cells contained more high-frequency clones, which suggests that the mucosal expansions were mostly CD8.

A word on this clone: Its binding antigen is unknown. No qualities accompany the bases; no much larger clone lies one base away.

Here V drops 4 bases and J drops 6 bases, and the junction holds 13 bases not matched to any gene. For CDR1 and CDR2, the germline V gene lists SGHRS and YFSETQ. The CDR3 has 16 amino acids, counting the end cysteine and phenylalanine. Of the read, only the CDR3 DNA is kept; its 48 bases are in frame from base 1. Approximately 550 nanograms of biopsy DNA per sample were submitted for commercial TCRB immunosequencing. CDR3 regions were amplified from genomic DNA by Adaptive Biotechnology using a two-step, amplification bias-controlled multiplex PCR. The first PCR used primers for every V and J gene segment; the second PCR added barcodes and Illumina adapters. An Illumina instrument was used to sequence the CDR3 libraries. For the original study's pipeline: Vendor-provided pipelines were combined with custom analysis of raw data in R/Bioconductor under R version 3.3.0. Clonality, ranging from 0 to 1, was calculated as the inverse of the normalised Shannon entropy of all productive clones. High-frequency clones were defined as the share of the repertoire occupied by the top 100 clones, with only clones passing a 95% confidence test being retained. Overlap between samples was measured with the Morisita-Horn index, while repertoire diversity was measured with the Simpson index. TCRdb's version of the immuneACCESS table is confined to in-frame rearrangements and falls short of the full clone set. An unresolved V gene accounts for under half of the shortfall where checked; the remainder is of unknown origin. That table gives V, J and clone size, and the DNA gave D and trimming. The sample has around 33,000 clones on record, over 75% of them singletons. The top ten constitute roughly 19% of the sample.

Eligible patients were adults with ileal or ileocolonic Crohn's disease who had an indication for ileocolonic resection. Whole ileal mucosal biopsies were kept frozen at -80 degrees C prior to DNA extraction. Genomic DNA was extracted from frozen whole biopsies with a TRizol-based method and quantified on a NanoDrop 2000 spectrophotometer. The sequencing input was ileal tissue. The source of this sequence is an adult with Crohn's disease. The chain employs TRBV5-1 and TRBJ2-7; TRBD2 lines up with 10 middle nucleotides. In nucleotides, the sequence is TGCGCCAGCAGCACCTCCTCTAGCGGGAGTCCCCTCGAGCAGTACTTC. This gives the protein CASSTSSSGSPLEQYF. Supplemented by the reference TRBV5-1 and TRBJ2-7 proteins around the CDR3, the complete variable domain is KAGVTQTPRYLIKTRGQQVTLSCSPISGHRSVSWYQQTPGQGLQFLFEYFSETQRNKGNFPGRFSGRQFSNSRSEMNVSTLELGDSALYLCASSTSSSGSPLEQYFGPGTRLTVT.